This T cell receptor (beta chain) came from a study of a mutant IDH1 vaccine in newly diagnosed glioma. Study as a whole: Prior therapy was radiotherapy, temozolomide, or both; most received both.

Study observations and caveats: Shifts in the top peripheral T cell clonotypes seemed unrelated to pseudoprogression.

Documented time point: baseline, week 1 (first vaccination visit). Regarding treatment: pre-vaccination baseline after standard-of-care therapy. This clone appeared once. Its antigen is not identified. Germline CDR1 reads SGHTA; CDR2 reads FQGNSA. The CDR3 is 14 amino acids. V was cut by 5 bases and J by 4 bases, with 13 bases left in between. TCRdb's copy holds only in-frame clones and misses some; the assay was immunoSEQ multiplex PCR. The sample includes some 95,000 clones, roughly 77% of them seen just once. This chain uses TRBV7-2 with TRBJ2-3, with D tentatively TRBD2 (7 bases). This clonotype was sampled from a man aged 35-49 years with glioma. Material: PBMCs, obtained from a glioma patient treated with radiotherapy, temozolomide or both. In DNA form, the CDR3 reads TGTGCCAGCAGCGCGGGGGCAGGGGCAGATACGCAGTATTTT. This sequence encodes CASSAGAGADTQYF.